The 21 T cell receptor beta chains in this list originate from one sample, sequenced in a study of T cell repertoires in cytomegalovirus infection. TCRdb fed the reads into MiXCR, producing one record per CDR3 protein. The sample consists of around 100,000 distinct CDR3 sequences, 15% to 20% of them appearing once. Input material: PBMCs. The receptors shown here come from a human donor in good health (CMV status not recorded). Some clones in this sample may be carry-over from other donors' samples.

This clonotype was picked up many times. The chain carries TRBV28 and TRBJ2-5; the D call may be TRBD1 or TRBD2 (7 bases each). V gave up 5 bases and J gave up 5 bases, with 18 bases separating them. The CDR3 sequence is 15 residues long. Germline V gene lookup returns CDR1 MDHEN and CDR2 SYDVKM. CDR3 in amino acids: CASSPTTGRGETQYF. CDR3 bases: TGTGCCAGCAGTCCGACGACAGGGAGGGGGGAGACCCAGTACTTC.

This clonotype has at least ten counts. The rearrangement links TRBV5-4 to TRBJ2-5, with TRBD1 identical over 9 bases. This CDR3 region has 16 residues. Germline V gene sequence: CDR1 SGHNT, CDR2 YYREEE (reference sequence). V dropped 4 bases and J dropped 5; count of bases not matched to a gene: 12. CDR3 in amino acids: CASSQGRDRVSETQYF. The CDR3, as DNA: TGTGCCAGCAGCCAAGGCCGGGACAGGGTGAGCGAGACCCAGTACTTC.

V and J are TRBV10-3 and TRBJ2-7, with 10 positions matching TRBD2. The CDR3 spans 16 residues. CDR1 and CDR2 from the germline V gene are ENHRY and SYGVKD. Trimming removed 4 bases from V and 5 bases from J; junction bases left unmatched: 11. The CDR3 bases are TGTGCCATCAGTGTATCTAGCGGGGGATCTAGGGACGAGCAGTACTTC. Protein product: CAISVSSGGSRDEQYF.

This clonotype was seen at least ten times. The chain is built from TRBV7-3 and TRBJ2-2; D unclear. The CDR3 spans 16 residues. V dropped 5 bases and J dropped 6 bases, with 19 bases sitting between them. Germline V gene data show CDR1 as SGHTA and CDR2 as FQGTGA. The chain's CDR3 is CASSPGVAMVPGELFF. CDR3 sequence (DNA): TGTGCCAGCAGCCCGGGCGTCGCGATGGTCCCCGGGGAGCTGTTTTTT.

V gene TRBV20-1 combines with J gene TRBJ1-1, with TRBD1 identical over 7 bases. Germline values: CDR1 DFQATT, CDR2 SNEGSKA (reference sequence). The CDR3 has 15 amino acids. V dropped 4 bases and J dropped 0; count of bases not matched to a gene: 8. In DNA form, the CDR3 reads TGCAGTGCTATCGACCCGGGACAGCTGAACACTGAAGCTTTCTTT. Amino acids: CSAIDPGQLNTEAFF.

Ten or more counts support this clonotype. V gene TRBV7-6 combines with J gene TRBJ2-1; D is unclear. Germline V CDR1 and CDR2: SGHVS, FNYEAQ. This CDR3 spans 16 amino acids. Trimming removed 2 bases at V and 4 bases at J, with 15 bases between. The CDR3, as DNA: TGTGCCAGCAGCTTAACTTACGGTAACGGATACAATGAGCAGTTCTTC. It encodes CASSLTYGNGYNEQFF.

The CDR3 DNA is TGTGCCAGCAGTGAAGCGCTTGACACCCCCCACGGCTACACCTTC. Amino acids: CASSEALDTPHGYTF. This chain joins TRBV2 and TRBJ1-2; D is ambiguous. The germline CDR1 and CDR2 sequences are SNHLY and FYNNEI. Trimming took 0 bases from V and 8 from J, leaving 16 bases between them. CDR3 size: 15 residues.

The V and J genes are TRBV15 and TRBJ1-3; D ambiguous. The CDR3 is 17 residues long. Trimming left V 3 bases short and J 0 bases short, with 15 bases between. Germline CDR1 is LNHNV and CDR2 is YYDKDF (reference sequence). CDR3 in DNA: TGTGCCACCAGCAGTAATAGAGTCAGGAGCTCTGGAAACACCATATATTTT. Translating it yields CATSSNRVRSSGNTIYF.

This clonotype was detected many times. The chain couples TRBV14 to TRBJ2-3; D may match TRBD1 or TRBD2 (5 bases each). V shed 1 base and J shed 4 bases, with 18 bases lying between them. The length of the CDR3 is 17 residues. Germline CDR1 is SGHDN and CDR2 is FVKESK. The CDR3 bases are TGTGCCAGCAGCCAAGTGTGGACGAGAGGGGTCCCAGATACGCAGTATTTT. Its protein is CASSQVWTRGVPDTQYF.

About this clonotype itself: The junction shows a germline mismatch at one end, possibly a read error. The J gene is TRBJ2-1, the V gene TRBV27; the D is unclear. The CDR3 runs 16 residues. Per the germline V gene, CDR1 is MNHEY and CDR2 is SMNVEV (reference sequence). CDR3 region: CASSLEGPRTYNELFF. CDR3 DNA sequence: TGTGCCAGCAGCCTCGAAGGACCTCGGACGTACAATGAGCTGTTCTTC.

The chain uses TRBV4-2 and TRBJ1-2; no clear D. Germline V gene sequence: CDR1 LGHNA, CDR2 YNFKEQ. This CDR3 has 15 amino acids. Deletions cut 3 bases from V and 6 bases from J, with 17 bases between. CDR3 DNA sequence: TGTGCCAGCAGCCATTACTGGGAAACGGAAAATGGCTACACCTTC. Translating gives CASSHYWETENGYTF.

This clonotype was detected a few times. In DNA form, the CDR3 reads TGTGCCATCAGTGGGGACAGGGCCACAGATACGCAGTATTTT. It codes for CAISGDRATDTQYF. This rearrangement joins TRBV10-3 to TRBJ2-3, with 9 bases matching TRBD1. CDR3 length: 14 residues. The V gene end was trimmed by 4 bases and the J gene end by 2 bases; junction bases not matched to a gene: 1. CDR1 is ENHRY and CDR2 is SYGVKD in the germline V gene.

The sample holds many counts of this clonotype. J is TRBJ1-2 and V is TRBV7-9; D perhaps matches TRBD1 (6 bases). Germline V CDR1 and CDR2: SEHNR, FQNEAQ (reference sequence). The CDR3 length is 15 residues. With 2 bases removed from V and 3 bases from J, the gap between germline ends came to 13 bases. The CDR3 is CASSLSLEGDYGYTF. CDR3 sequence (DNA): TGTGCCAGCAGCTTATCGCTTGAGGGGGACTATGGCTACACCTTC.

This clonotype was recorded at least ten times. J is TRBJ2-3 and V is TRBV30; 7 bases line up with TRBD2. Trimming took 3 bases from V and 2 from J; bases not matched to a gene: 2. The CDR3 sequence is 13 residues long. The germline V gene has CDR1 GTSNPN and CDR2 SVGIG (reference sequence). The CDR3 bases are TGTGCCTGGAGCCGGGACTACACAGATACGCAGTATTTT. Translation gives CAWSRDYTDTQYF.

This clonotype has ten or more counts. J is TRBJ2-7 and V is TRBV15; D may be TRBD2 (6 bases). CDR3 length: 21 residues. The germline CDR1 and CDR2 sequences are LNHNV and YYDKDF (reference sequence). Trimming pared 4 bases from V and 1 base from J, leaving 32 bases between. CDR3 amino acids: CATSTLTLQGEVTGESYEQYF. As DNA, the CDR3 is TGTGCCACCAGCACCCTGACCCTCCAGGGTGAAGTTACGGGGGAGTCCTACGAGCAGTACTTC.

This clonotype occurred many times. This rearrangement joins TRBV28 to TRBJ2-2; 9 positions agree with TRBD1. Germline CDR1 reads MDHEN; CDR2 reads SYDVKM. This CDR3 contains 15 residues. After removal of 4 bases from V and 6 bases from J, the junction contained 6 bases not matched to a gene. The CDR3 spells CASSSGQGPSGELFF. CDR3 bases: TGTGCCAGCAGTTCGGGACAGGGTCCATCCGGGGAGCTGTTTTTT.

The chain recombines TRBV27 with TRBJ2-7; 9 nucleotides agree with TRBD1. The ends lost 7 bases at V and 5 bases at J; junction bases unmatched: 18. There are 17 residues in the CDR3. The germline V gene has CDR1 MNHEY and CDR2 SMNVEV (reference sequence). This CDR3 is CASTSGPGGTGRDEQYF. The CDR3 DNA sequence: TGTGCCAGCACCTCGGGCCCCGGCGGGACAGGGAGGGACGAGCAGTACTTC.

In this sample, this clonotype is medium-sized. The chain has TRBV7-2 and TRBJ2-7; D gene unclear. V was clipped by 3 bases and J by 4 bases, with 13 bases between them. The CDR3 loop spans 14 amino acids. CDR1 and CDR2 (germline): SGHTA, FQGNSA. Here the CDR3 reads CASSFYTNGYEQYF. CDR3 bases: TGTGCCAGCAGCTTTTACACGAATGGGTACGAGCAGTACTTC.

This clonotype was counted a few times. V gene TRBV20-1 combines with J gene TRBJ1-4, with 7 bases lining up with TRBD1. V was pared by 3 bases and J by 8 bases, with 3 bases of the junction left unmatched. In germline, CDR1 is DFQATT, CDR2 SNEGSKA (reference sequence). This CDR3 contains 12 residues. CDR3 loop: CSASWGQEKLFF. DNA of the CDR3: TGCAGTGCTAGTTGGGGACAGGAAAAACTGTTTTTT.

This clonotype was observed at least ten times. The chain uses TRBV7-3 and TRBJ2-1, with 8 bases matching TRBD1. CDR3 length: 17 amino acids. The V gene end was trimmed by 2 bases and the J gene end by 3 bases; junction bases not matched to a gene: 9. The germline V gene encodes CDR1 SGHTA and CDR2 FQGTGA. The CDR3 DNA reads as TGTGCCAGCAGCTTAGGCAGGGGGCCTAACTACTACAATGAGCAGTTCTTC. It encodes CASSLGRGPNYYNEQFF.

The chain joins TRBV11-2 to TRBJ2-1, with D unclear. The CDR3 runs 13 residues. V lost 2 bases and J 4 bases, leaving 6 bases between the germline ends. Germline CDR1 and CDR2: SGHAT and FQNNGV. The chain's CDR3 is CASSLSTYNEQFF. DNA for the CDR3: TGTGCCAGCAGCTTAAGTACGTACAATGAGCAGTTCTTC.